This entry lists 27 T cell receptor beta chains sequenced from one sample in a study of blood T cell repertoires in COVID-19 (dated by TCRdb to 2018 to 2020). The library relied on the immunoSEQ multiplex PCR assay. Imported from immuneACCESS, the table was reduced by TCRdb to in-frame sequences with V and J called. These copies leave out some clones; in studies compared against another copy, an unresolved V gene accounts for under half, and the cause of the remainder is not known. Recorded for this sample are over 130,000 clones; about 91% of them occurred a single time. The ten largest account for 25% to 35% of the sample. Sequencing input: peripheral blood. The receptors stem from a human donor in a cohort sampled during active COVID-19.

V gene TRBV19 combines with J gene TRBJ2-3, with a tentative D call TRBD1 (6 bases). CDR1 LNHDA and CDR2 SQIVND come from the germline V gene (reference sequence). CDR3 length: 14 residues. The V gene lost 4 bases and the J gene lost 7 bases, with 15 bases spanning the gap. CDR3 region: CASSKGQSSYTQYF. CDR3 DNA: TGTGCCAGTAGTAAAGGACAGTCTTCGTATACGCAGTATTTT.

V usage is TRBV2 and J usage is TRBJ2-5, with D perhaps matching TRBD1 (6 bases). Germline V gene sequence: CDR1 SNHLY, CDR2 FYNNEI. There are 13 residues in the CDR3. V lost 4 bases, J lost 5 bases, and 11 bases lay in between. The CDR3 here is CASSVNRAETQYF. Here the CDR3 DNA reads TGTGCCAGCAGTGTGAACAGGGCGGAGACCCAGTACTTC.

The chain uses TRBV15 and TRBJ2-5, with a possible D match to TRBD2 (6 bases). V was trimmed by 0 bases and J by 2 bases, leaving 13 bases between them. The CDR3 runs 16 residues. The germline gives CDR1 LNHNV, CDR2 YYDKDF (reference sequence). CDR3 sequence reads: CATSREPLGTQETQYF. Written as DNA, the CDR3 is TGTGCCACCAGCAGAGAGCCCCTAGGGACTCAAGAGACCCAGTACTTC.

This clone was found once. The V and J genes are TRBV9 and TRBJ2-1; 9 bases line up with TRBD2. V dropped 3 bases and J dropped 3; count of bases not matched to a gene: 1. This CDR3 has 14 residues. Germline V gives CDR1 SGDLS, CDR2 YYNGEE. The CDR3 spells CASSGLADYNEQFF. CDR3 bases: TGTGCCAGCAGCGGACTAGCGGACTACAATGAGCAGTTCTTC.

This chain connects TRBV12-5 to TRBJ2-3; D unclear. The CDR3 is 17 amino acids. Germline CDR1 and CDR2: LGHNT and FRNRAP. V was clipped by 3 bases and J by 0 bases, with 16 bases between them. CDR3 DNA: TGTGCTAGTGGTTTCAATCCCCGACTGGAAAGCACAGATACGCAGTATTTT. Residues: CASGFNPRLESTDTQYF.

The CDR3 region is CASSPDSPETQYF. As DNA, the CDR3 is TGTGCCAGCAGTCCGGACAGTCCAGAGACCCAGTACTTC. The chain has TRBV12-3 or TRBV12-4 and TRBJ2-5; D might be TRBD1 (6 bases). V was clipped by 5 bases and J by 4 bases, with 11 bases between them. This CDR3 comprises 13 residues.

CDR3 in amino acids: CAWSRGLAQPQHF. CDR3 in DNA: TGTGCCTGGAGTCGGGGTTTGGCCCAGCCCCAGCATTTT. This chain connects TRBV30 to TRBJ1-5; D is uncertain. The germline CDR1 and CDR2 sequences are GTSNPN and SVGIG (reference sequence). The CDR3 length is 13 residues. Trimming removed 2 bases from V and 7 bases from J, with 12 bases in between. Supplemented by reference TRBV30 and TRBJ1-5, the full variable domain reads SQTIHQWPATLVQPVGSPLSLECTVEGTSNPNLYWYRQAAGRGLQLLFYSVGIGQISSEVPQNLSASRPQDRQFILSSKKLLLSDSGFYLCAWSRGLAQPQHFGDGTRLSIL.

The V call is TRBV19, the J call TRBJ1-3, with unresolved D. The germline V gene encodes CDR1 LNHDA and CDR2 SQIVND (reference sequence). The CDR3 is 13 amino acids. Trimming left V 8 bases short and J 2 bases short, with 10 bases between. The CDR3 loop is CASEEWPGNTIYF. DNA for the CDR3: TGTGCCAGTGAGGAATGGCCTGGAAACACCATATATTTT.

This sequence joins TRBV19 and TRBJ2-2; 7 bases line up with TRBD2. V shed 8 bases and J 6 bases; nucleotides not matched to a gene: 9. The CDR3 is 14 residues long. Germline V gives CDR1 LNHDA, CDR2 SQIVND (reference sequence). As DNA, the CDR3 is TGTGCCAGTCATCGGGGAGGGTCGGCCGGGGAGCTGTTTTTT. Translating it yields CASHRGGSAGELFF.

The chain carries TRBV27 and TRBJ2-3; D possibly corresponds to TRBD2 (5 bases). CDR1 MNHEY and CDR2 SMNVEV come from the germline V gene (reference sequence). The CDR3 extends over 14 amino acids. Trimming stripped 3 bases from V and 1 base from J, with 8 bases between. The CDR3 region is CASSLSGGTDTQYF. CDR3 bases: TGTGCCAGCAGTTTGTCCGGGGGCACAGATACGCAGTATTTT.

This chain connects TRBV18 to TRBJ2-2; perhaps TRBD1 as D (6 bases). Trimming cost V 7 bases and J 0 bases, with 12 bases left between them. Germline CDR1 and CDR2: KGHSH and LQKENI. This CDR3 region has 15 residues. The CDR3 is CASFLRQANTGELFF. The CDR3 bases are TGTGCCAGCTTTCTTCGACAGGCGAACACCGGGGAGCTGTTTTTT.

This clone has more than one count but fewer than ten. The genes are TRBV10-3 and TRBJ1-6; D is uncertain. From germline, CDR1 is ENHRY and CDR2 SYGVKD. V shed 6 bases and J shed 6 bases, with 9 bases lying between them. The CDR3 sequence is 13 residues long. CDR3 nucleotide sequence: TGTGCCATCAGCCCGATCAGTAATTCACCCCTCCACTTT. Protein sequence: CAISPISNSPLHF.

The chain combines TRBV27 with TRBJ2-7; 7 bases are shared with TRBD2. From germline, CDR1 is MNHEY and CDR2 SMNVEV (reference sequence). J gave up 0 bases and V 6 bases, and 5 bases lay outside the gene matches. This CDR3 contains 14 residues. This CDR3 reads CASSLGGSSYEQYF. CDR3 bases: TGTGCCAGCAGCCTGGGGGGGAGCTCCTACGAGCAGTACTTC.

The chain couples TRBV7-6 to TRBJ1-6; D possibly corresponds to TRBD1 (5 bases). V lost 5 bases to trimming and J lost 6 bases, with 11 bases between them. The germline gives CDR1 SGHVS, CDR2 FNYEAQ. The CDR3 covers 14 residues. CDR3 DNA: TGTGCCAGCAGCCTAAGACAGTCTAATTCACCCCTCCACTTT. It translates to CASSLRQSNSPLHF.

The chain employs TRBV19 and TRBJ1-1; unclear D gene. CDR1 is LNHDA and CDR2 is SQIVND in the germline V gene (reference sequence). This CDR3 has 15 amino acids. V lost 3 bases, J lost 1 base, and 12 bases lay in between. CDR3 in amino acids: CASSILVSPNTEAFF. In DNA, the CDR3 is TGTGCCAGTAGTATCCTAGTTAGCCCGAACACTGAAGCTTTCTTT.

This sequence joins TRBV5-1 and TRBJ2-1; 9 bases fit TRBD2. With 2 bases clipped from V and 8 bases from J, the junction kept 5 bases outside the gene matches. This CDR3 contains 14 residues. CDR1 SGHRS and CDR2 YFSETQ come from the germline V gene. The CDR3 sequence: CASSFGGGADEQFF. The CDR3 DNA sequence: TGCGCCAGCAGCTTTGGCGGGGGGGCCGATGAGCAGTTCTTC.

The chain recombines TRBV29-1 with TRBJ2-7; possibly TRBD2 for D (5 bases). Trimming took off 1 base at V and 2 bases at J, with 12 bases between the two ends. The CDR3 length is 14 residues. Per the germline V gene, CDR1 is SQVTM and CDR2 is ANQGSEA. CDR3 protein: CSVEVAGRPYEQYF. In DNA form, the CDR3 reads TGCAGCGTTGAAGTTGCGGGCCGCCCCTACGAGCAGTACTTC.

The V and J genes are TRBV3-1 (or the pseudogene TRBV3-2) and TRBJ2-7, with D possibly being TRBD2 (6 bases). CDR1 and CDR2 (germline): LGHDT, YNNKEL (reference sequence). The ends were cut back, 10 bases at V and 2 bases at J, with 18 bases in the middle. The CDR3 runs 14 residues. CDR3 DNA: TGTGCCACCAGGAGAGGGACTTATCCCTACGAGCAGTACTTC. It specifies CATRRGTYPYEQYF.

The chain carries TRBV7-6 and TRBJ1-6; 10 nucleotides align to TRBD1. V shed 5 bases and J 6 bases; nucleotides not matched to a gene: 13. CDR1 is SGHVS and CDR2 is FNYEAQ in the germline V gene. The CDR3 covers 18 residues. The CDR3, as DNA: TGTGCCAGCAGCCGTACAGGAGGGACAGGGGTATCTAATTCACCCCTCCACTTT. This gives the protein CASSRTGGTGVSNSPLHF.

This clone was seen only once. The chain uses TRBV2 and TRBJ2-2, with no clear D. CDR1 is SNHLY, CDR2 FYNNEI, per germline. Trimming shortened V by 0 bases and J by 3 bases, and 5 bases separated the two germline ends. This CDR3 is built from 14 residues. In nucleotides, the CDR3 is TGTGCCAGCAGTGAAGCTCGGGACACCGGGGAGCTGTTTTTT. This translates into CASSEARDTGELFF.

The V and J genes are TRBV4-1 and TRBJ1-5; 9 positions match TRBD1. V was clipped by 6 bases and J by 5 bases; unmatched bases: 8. The germline V gene has CDR1 MGHRA and CDR2 YSYEKL. The CDR3 loop spans 15 amino acids. CDR3 amino acids: CASSPDRGIDQPQHF. The CDR3 DNA reads as TGCGCCAGCAGTCCCGACAGGGGGATCGATCAGCCCCAGCATTTT.

The chain links TRBV29-1 to TRBJ2-7, with D perhaps matching TRBD1 (5 bases). CDR1 is SQVTM and CDR2 is ANQGSEA in the germline V gene. This CDR3 has 11 residues. V lost 7 bases and J lost 3, with 10 bases in between. CDR3 residues: CSAGHNYEQYF. Here the CDR3 DNA reads TGCAGCGCCGGACACAACTACGAGCAGTACTTC.

The chain recombines TRBV9 with TRBJ2-5, with TRBD1 as a possible D gene (6 bases). Germline V gene lookup returns CDR1 SGDLS and CDR2 YYNGEE. Trimming left V 4 bases short and J 3 bases short, with 16 bases between. The CDR3 covers 15 residues. DNA for the CDR3: TGTGCCAGCAGCCCCACCCCCGGGACAAAAGAGACCCAGTACTTC. Its translation is CASSPTPGTKETQYF.

Only a few counts were recorded for this clone. The chain links TRBV6-5 to TRBJ1-1; TRBD1 might be the D (5 bases). This CDR3 is 13 amino acids long. Trimming took off 6 bases at V and 2 bases at J, with 10 bases between the two ends. The V gene's germline CDR1 is MNHEY and CDR2 SVGAGI. This chain's CDR3 is CASRWGSNTEAFF. CDR3 coding DNA: TGTGCCAGCAGATGGGGCTCCAACACTGAAGCTTTCTTT.

The chain links TRBV4-3 to TRBJ1-6; 7 positions match TRBD1. The CDR3 is 15 amino acids. Germline CDR1 LGHNA, CDR2 YSLEER. Trimming took 3 bases from V and 10 from J; bases not matched to a gene: 9. In DNA form, the CDR3 reads TGCGCCAGCAGCCACAATACAGGGGAGAACTCACCCCTCCACTTT. It encodes CASSHNTGENSPLHF.

This chain uses TRBV11-2 with TRBJ2-1; 7 bases map to TRBD1. This CDR3 is built from 15 residues. V was pared by 3 bases and J by 6 bases, with 8 bases of the junction left unmatched. Germline assignment: CDR1 SGHAT and CDR2 FQNNGV. The CDR3 DNA follows: TGTGCCAGCAGCTTTACCCCAGACAGGGTCAATGAGCAGTTCTTC. Protein product: CASSFTPDRVNEQFF.

The rearrangement links TRBV18 to TRBJ1-5; D is perhaps TRBD1 (5 bases). From germline, CDR1 is KGHSH and CDR2 LQKENI. The V gene lost 2 bases and the J gene lost 3 bases, with 8 bases spanning the gap. This CDR3 is built from 14 residues. The CDR3 loop is CASSPGQFNQPQHF. In DNA form, the CDR3 reads TGTGCCAGCTCACCAGGACAATTCAATCAGCCCCAGCATTTT.